The 25 T cell receptor beta chains in this list originate from one sample, sequenced in a study of CD8 T cells in Susac syndrome. With random hexamers, 0.5 to 1 ug RNA was reverse transcribed. MiXCR was run by TCRdb on the immunoSEQ multiplex PCR reads, yielding one entry per CDR3 protein. The table lists around 79,000 distinct CDR3 sequences, approximately 95% of them singletons. The sample comprised CD8+ T cells from PBMCs. These receptors originate from a human donor with Susac syndrome.

The chain combines TRBV2 with TRBJ2-7; no clear D gene. CDR1 and CDR2 (germline): SNHLY, FYNNEI. The V end lost 3 bases, the J end lost 3 bases, and 15 bases lay between the germline ends. The CDR3 length is 15 residues. The CDR3 region is CASSEGVGSYYEQYF. CDR3 bases: TGTGCCAGCAGTGAGGGTGTGGGCAGTTACTACGAGCAGTACTTC.

The chain joins TRBV21-1 to TRBJ1-2; TRBD1 is taken as the D call from the table, unchecked against the DNA. TRBV21-1 constitutes a pseudogene. CDR3 length equals 15 residues. CDR3 in amino acids: CASSNMTGEGWFYTF. The CDR3 nucleotides are TGTGCCAGCAGCAACATGACAGGGGAAGGATGGTTCTACACCTTC.

The V gene is TRBV12-5, the J gene TRBJ1-1; 7 nucleotides match TRBD1. The CDR3 is made up of 11 amino acids. The germline gives CDR1 LGHNT, CDR2 FRNRAP. Losses at the gene ends were 6 bases for V and 11 bases for J; bases not matched to a gene: 6. This CDR3 is CASGLDRSAFF. CDR3 sequence (DNA): TGTGCTAGTGGCCTGGACAGGAGTGCTTTCTTT.

This clonotype occurred once. The chain combines TRBV10-2 with TRBJ1-1, with D possibly matching TRBD1 (6 bases). Trimming removed 6 bases from V and 5 bases from J, with 13 bases in between. Per germline, CDR1 WSHSY and CDR2 SAAADI. The CDR3 contains 13 residues. The CDR3 region is CASRQGLGTEAFF. DNA of the CDR3: TGCGCCAGCAGACAGGGCCTGGGGACTGAAGCTTTCTTT.

V gene TRBV9 combines with J gene TRBJ2-3; a possible D gene is TRBD1 (5 bases). Trimming cost V 0 bases and J 3 bases, with 11 bases left between them. Germline assignment: CDR1 SGDLS and CDR2 YYNGEE. The CDR3 loop spans 15 amino acids. The CDR3 here is CASSVEGRATDTQYF. The CDR3, as DNA: TGTGCCAGCAGCGTAGAAGGCAGGGCAACAGATACGCAGTATTTT.

J is TRBJ1-1 and V is TRBV12-3 or TRBV12-4, with D perhaps TRBD1 (6 bases). CDR3 length: 13 residues. V shed 7 bases and J shed 7 bases, with 16 bases lying between them. The CDR3 spells CASIPDRSFEAFF. The CDR3 nucleotides are TGTGCCAGCATCCCCGACAGGAGTTTTGAAGCTTTCTTT.

V and J are TRBV2 and TRBJ2-5, with 9 bases that match TRBD1. The V gene end was trimmed by 6 bases and the J gene end by 4 bases; junction bases not matched to a gene: 12. Germline V lookup: CDR1 SNHLY, CDR2 FYNNEI. The CDR3 is made up of 16 amino acids. CDR3 coding DNA: TGTGCCAGCAGGGACAGGAACAGGGGGCTGGGAGAGACCCAGTACTTC. Its protein is CASRDRNRGLGETQYF.

This chain uses TRBV3-1 with TRBJ2-5; D unclear. The CDR3 extends over 15 amino acids. Germline V gene data show CDR1 as LGHDT and CDR2 as YNNKEL (reference sequence). Deletions cut 4 bases from V and 5 bases from J, with 17 bases between. This CDR3 reads CASSLHDQTFETQYF. The CDR3 nucleotides are TGTGCCAGCAGCCTACACGACCAGACCTTCGAGACCCAGTACTTC.

The chain carries TRBV4-3 and TRBJ2-7, with TRBD2 identical over 10 bases. The CDR3 loop spans 15 amino acids. V shed 0 bases, J shed 6 bases, and the junction held 5 bases outside the gene matches. From germline, CDR1 is LGHNA and CDR2 YSLEER. The DNA for the CDR3 is TGCGCCAGCAGCCAAGAAACTAGCGGGGCCCGCGAGCAGTACTTC. Amino acid sequence: CASSQETSGAREQYF.

J is TRBJ2-7 and V is TRBV2, with no clear D. From germline, CDR1 is SNHLY and CDR2 FYNNEI. The CDR3 has 10 residues. The V end was cut by 4 bases, the J end by 7 bases, with 5 bases between. The CDR3 DNA follows: TGTGCCAGCAGTGGTCGAGAGCAGTACTTC. It encodes CASSGREQYF. Using reference TRBV2 and TRBJ2-7 for the parts outside the CDR3, the full variable domain is EPEVTQTPSHQVTQMGQEVILRCVPISNHLYFYWYRQILGQKVEFLVSFYNNEISEKSEIFDDQFSVERPDGSNFTLKIRSTKLEDSAMYFCASSGREQYFGPGTRLTVT.

The chain's CDR3 is CAWSTTGDNEQFF. As DNA, the CDR3 is TGTGCCTGGAGTACCACAGGGGACAATGAGCAGTTCTTC. The chain couples TRBV30 to TRBJ2-1, with 7 positions matching TRBD1. J gave up 5 bases and V 2 bases, and 3 bases lay outside the gene matches. The germline CDR1 and CDR2 sequences are GTSNPN and SVGIG (reference sequence). CDR3 size: 13 residues.

V and J are TRBV7-6 and TRBJ1-1; D is possibly TRBD1 (5 bases). Germline V CDR1 and CDR2: SGHVS, FNYEAQ. The CDR3 is 14 amino acids. Trimming stripped 1 base from V and 4 bases from J, with 10 bases between. CDR3 bases: TGTGCCAGCAGCTTAGGGGAAGGGGCCACTGAAGCTTTCTTT. It specifies CASSLGEGATEAFF.

The chain employs TRBV7-6 and TRBJ2-1; 8 bases map to TRBD1. Germline CDR1 SGHVS, CDR2 FNYEAQ. This CDR3 contains 16 residues. Trimming removed 5 bases from V and 3 bases from J; junction bases left unmatched: 9. The CDR3 bases are TGTGCCAGCAGCCCGAGAGGAACAGGGGGCTACAATGAGCAGTTCTTC. The encoded protein is CASSPRGTGGYNEQFF.

The chain links TRBV19 to TRBJ1-6; no reliable D call. The germline V and J ends were trimmed by 5 bases and 4 bases, with 6 bases remaining between them. From germline, CDR1 is LNHDA and CDR2 SQIVND (reference sequence). CDR3 length: 13 amino acids. The CDR3 spells CASSEGYNSPLHF. In nucleotides, the CDR3 is TGTGCCAGTAGTGAGGGTTATAATTCACCCCTCCACTTT. The whole variable domain, remainder taken from reference TRBV19 and TRBJ1-6, is DGGITQSPKYLFRKEGQNVTLSCEQNLNHDAMYWYRQDPGQGLRLIYYSQIVNDFQKGDIAEGYSVSREKKESFPLTVTSAQKNPTAFYLCASSEGYNSPLHFGNGTRLTVT.

The chain combines TRBV27 with TRBJ2-2; 7 nucleotides match TRBD2. The CDR3 length is 14 residues. Germline V lookup: CDR1 MNHEY, CDR2 SMNVEV (reference sequence). Unmatched junction bases numbered 5, after V lost 7 bases and J lost 3 bases. The CDR3 DNA is TGTGCCAGCATGGCGGGGGAGCACACCGGGGAGCTGTTTTTT. Encoded protein: CASMAGEHTGELFF.

Concerning this clonotype: A read error may account for a junction end that differs from germline. This chain links TRBV28 with TRBJ2-3; D assignment may be TRBD1 or TRBD2 (6 bases each). The CDR3 runs 14 residues. CDR1 and CDR2 from the germline V gene are MDHEN and SYDVKM. For the CDR3, the DNA is TGTGCCAGCAGTACTATGCGGGACAAAGATACGCAGTTTTTT. This encodes CASSTMRDKDTQFF.

The chain is built from TRBV3-1 and TRBJ1-1; no clear D. The germline V and J ends were trimmed by 0 bases and 5 bases, with 10 bases remaining between them. This CDR3 is 14 amino acids long. Germline V lookup: CDR1 LGHDT, CDR2 YNNKEL (reference sequence). The CDR3 nucleotides read TGTGCCAGCAGCCAAGATCCCGGGCGGACTGAAGCTTTCTTT. Amino acid sequence: CASSQDPGRTEAFF. The full variable domain, its missing parts supplied by reference TRBV3-1 and TRBJ1-1, is DTAVSQTPKYLVTQMGNDKSIKCEQNLGHDTMYWYKQDSKKFLKIMFSYNNKELIINETVPNRFSPKSPDKAHLNLHINSLELGDSAVYFCASSQDPGRTEAFFGQGTRLTVV.

V and J are TRBV28 and TRBJ2-5; 9 bases fit TRBD2. This CDR3 has 16 residues. Germline V lookup: CDR1 MDHEN, CDR2 SYDVKM. Losses at the gene ends were 5 bases for V and 5 bases for J; bases not matched to a gene: 12. CDR3 loop: CASSPEWRGGRETQYF. Written as DNA, the CDR3 is TGTGCCAGCAGTCCCGAGTGGCGGGGGGGCCGGGAGACCCAGTACTTC.

The rearrangement uses TRBV1 and TRBJ1-1; TRBD1, the table's D call, lacks a check against the DNA. TRBV1 is deemed a pseudogene. The CDR3 is 16 amino acids. The CDR3 loop is CTSSQDRGVGGLVAFF. The CDR3 nucleotides are TGCACCAGCAGCCAAGACCGGGGAGTGGGTGGGTTAGTGGCTTTCTTT.

This sequence joins TRBV10-3 and TRBJ2-7; 9 bases fit TRBD1. The CDR3 contains 15 residues. Germline loops: CDR1 ENHRY, CDR2 SYGVKD. V lost 2 bases and J lost 3; bases outside the gene matches: 5. The CDR3 nucleotides are TGTGCCATCAGTGAGGAGGGACAGGGTAGCTACGAGCAGTACTTC. This translates into CAISEEGQGSYEQYF.

The V gene is TRBV27, the J gene TRBJ2-5, with D possibly matching TRBD2 (5 bases). V lost 0 bases and J lost 1, with 9 bases in between. The CDR3 runs to 15 residues. Looked up from germline, CDR1 is MNHEY and CDR2 is SMNVEV (reference sequence). CDR3 bases: TGTGCCAGCAGTTTATCCCCCGGACTCCAAGAGACCCAGTACTTC. Its protein product is CASSLSPGLQETQYF.

The chain uses TRBV7-9 and TRBJ1-5; a weak D match, TRBD1 (5 bases). Germline CDR1 and CDR2: SEHNR and FQNEAQ (reference sequence). Trimming pared 7 bases from V and 0 bases from J, leaving 10 bases between. The CDR3 sequence is 14 residues long. CDR3 protein: CASNRGVSNQPQHF. The CDR3 DNA reads as TGTGCCAGCAACCGGGGGGTTAGCAATCAGCCCCAGCATTTT.

This chain links TRBV6-5 with TRBJ2-1; a weak D match, TRBD1 (5 bases). This CDR3 contains 14 residues. Trimming removed 2 bases at V and 6 bases at J, with 11 bases between. Germline CDR1 MNHEY, CDR2 SVGAGI. DNA of the CDR3: TGTGCCAGCAGTTACCGAGCAGGGTTCAATGAGCAGTTCTTC. Translation gives CASSYRAGFNEQFF.

This sequence joins TRBV9 and TRBJ2-7, with D tentatively TRBD2 (6 bases). CDR3 length: 15 amino acids. Trimming took 0 bases from V and 3 from J, leaving 13 bases between them. Germline V lookup: CDR1 SGDLS, CDR2 YYNGEE. CDR3 in amino acids: CASSVESGLLYEQYF. CDR3 DNA sequence: TGTGCCAGCAGCGTAGAGTCGGGACTCCTCTACGAGCAGTACTTC. The entire variable domain, with the rest obtained from reference TRBV9 and TRBJ2-7, is as follows: DSGVTQTPKHLITATGQRVTLRCSPRSGDLSVYWYQQSLDQGLQFLIQYYNGEERAKGNILERFSAQQFPDLHSELNLSSLELGDSALYFCASSVESGLLYEQYFGPGTRLTVT.

This chain links TRBV19 with TRBJ2-1; 7 nucleotides line up with TRBD1. Germline lookup yields CDR1 LNHDA and CDR2 SQIVND (reference sequence). The CDR3 is made up of 15 amino acids. Losses at the gene ends were 9 bases for V and 0 bases for J; bases not matched to a gene: 8. The CDR3 region has the DNA TGTGCCAGCAAGGACAGGCGTAGCTCCTACAATGAGCAGTTCTTC. The encoded protein is CASKDRRSSYNEQFF.